Below, one T cell receptor beta chain is given with its context. PCR amplification relied on 60 Vbeta primers (plus 13 Jbeta primers). TCRdb's copy holds only in-frame clones and misses some; the assay was immunoSEQ multiplex PCR. In total, the table holds some 71,000 clones. This record comes from a study of cytomegalovirus exposure and HLA in healthy donors. CDR1 is GTSNPN and CDR2 is SVGIG in the germline V gene (reference sequence). The CDR3 sequence is 14 residues long. V lost 4 bases and J lost 1, with 10 bases in between. Sequencing was performed on PBMCs. V and J are TRBV30 and TRBJ1-4, with D perhaps TRBD1 (6 bases). This clonotype was obtained from a woman in her thirties in good health and CMV-seronegative. CDR3 region: CAWNRGQTNEKLFF. CDR3 coding DNA: TGTGCCTGGAACCGGGGACAAACTAATGAAAAACTGTTTTTT.